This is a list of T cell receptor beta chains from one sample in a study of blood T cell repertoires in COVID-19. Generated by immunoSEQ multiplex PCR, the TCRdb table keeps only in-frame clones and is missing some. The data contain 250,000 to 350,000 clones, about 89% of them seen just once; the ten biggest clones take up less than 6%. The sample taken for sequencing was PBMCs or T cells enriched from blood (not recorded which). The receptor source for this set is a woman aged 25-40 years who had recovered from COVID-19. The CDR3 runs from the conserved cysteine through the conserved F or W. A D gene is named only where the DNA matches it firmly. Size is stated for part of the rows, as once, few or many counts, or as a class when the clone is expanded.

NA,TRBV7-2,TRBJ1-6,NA,TGTGCCAGCAGCGAGGATAGGGGACTCGGCTCACCCCTCCACTTT,CASSEDRGLGSPLHF
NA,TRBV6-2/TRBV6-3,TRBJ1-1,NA,TGTGCCAGCAGTTCATCGACAGGAGTTAACACTGAAGCTTTCTTT,CASSSSTGVNTEAFF
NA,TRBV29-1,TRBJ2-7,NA,TGCAGCGTTGTGGGCCGGCCAGGTAGCTCCTACGAGCAGTACTTC,CSVVGRPGSSYEQYF
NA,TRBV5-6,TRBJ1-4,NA,TGTGCCAGCAGCTTGGGACGGGCTAATGAAAAACTGTTTTTT,CASSLGRANEKLFF
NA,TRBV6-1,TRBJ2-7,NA,TGTGCCAGCAGCCGAACCAGGGAAAGCGAGCAGTACTTC,CASSRTRESEQYF
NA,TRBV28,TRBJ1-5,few,TGTGCCAGCAGTTTAGGACAGTATAGCAATCAGCCCCAGCATTTT,CASSLGQYSNQPQHF
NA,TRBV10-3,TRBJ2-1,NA,TGTGCCATCAGGGGCCCGAATGAGCAGTTCTTC,CAIRGPNEQFF
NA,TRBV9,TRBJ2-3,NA,TGTGCCAGCAGCGGGCTAGGGGAAGATACGCAGTATTTT,CASSGLGEDTQYF
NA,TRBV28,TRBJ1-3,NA,TGTGCCAGCAGCTGGGACTTCTCTGGAAACACCATATATTTT,CASSWDFSGNTIYF
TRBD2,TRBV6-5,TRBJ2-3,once,TGTGCCAGCAGGCAAGCGGGGGGCACAGATACGCAGTATTTT,CASRQAGGTDTQYF
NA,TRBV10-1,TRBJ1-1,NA,TGCGCCAGTTCTCAGGGCCCCTTGACTGAAGCTTTCTTT,CASSQGPLTEAFF
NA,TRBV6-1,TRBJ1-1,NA,TGTGCCAGCAGTGAATACCGGGGCACTGAAGCTTTCTTT,CASSEYRGTEAFF
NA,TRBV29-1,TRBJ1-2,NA,TGCAGCGTTGGCAGGGGAACTGGTGATGGCTACACCTTC,CSVGRGTGDGYTF
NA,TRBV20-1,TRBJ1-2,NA,TGCAGTGCAGGGAGGGGCTACACCTTC,CSAGRGYTF
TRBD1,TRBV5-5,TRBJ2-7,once,TGTGCCAGCAGCTTGGAGGGGGCTTCCTACGAGCAGTACTTC,CASSLEGASYEQYF
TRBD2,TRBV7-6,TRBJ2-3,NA,TGTGCCAGCAGCTTAAGGGGGGGACTAGCGGGGACCATTAGCACAGATACGCAGTATTTT,CASSLRGGLAGTISTDTQYF
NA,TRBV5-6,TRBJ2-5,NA,TGTGCCAGCAGCGCCGGACAGGGAGGGGGGCAAGAGACCCAGTACTTC,CASSAGQGGGQETQYF
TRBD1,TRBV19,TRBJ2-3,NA,TGTGCCAGTTCCGAGACAGGGACAGATACGCAGTATTTT,CASSETGTDTQYF
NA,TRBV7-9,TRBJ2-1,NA,TGTGCCAGCAGCCGGTCTAATGAGCAGTTCTTC,CASSRSNEQFF
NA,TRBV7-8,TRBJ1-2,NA,TGTGCCAGCAGCTCCCGGGCCCCAAAGACTAACGGCTACACCTTC,CASSSRAPKTNGYTF
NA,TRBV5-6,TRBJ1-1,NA,TGTGCCAGCAGCTTTTGGCAGGGTGCGAACACTGAAGCTTTCTTT,CASSFWQGANTEAFF
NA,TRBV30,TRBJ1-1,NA,TGTGCCTGGAGAGGCGGCGAATTCGGGGGAGCTTTCTTT,CAWRGGEFGGAFF
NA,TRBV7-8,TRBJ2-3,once,TGTGCCAGCAGCCCCCAGGGCAGGGCCCCAGATACGCAGTATTTT,CASSPQGRAPDTQYF
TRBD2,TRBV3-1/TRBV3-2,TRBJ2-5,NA,TGTGCCAGCAGCCATTTCAGCGGGGGGGCCCGGGAGACCCAGTACTTC,CASSHFSGGARETQYF